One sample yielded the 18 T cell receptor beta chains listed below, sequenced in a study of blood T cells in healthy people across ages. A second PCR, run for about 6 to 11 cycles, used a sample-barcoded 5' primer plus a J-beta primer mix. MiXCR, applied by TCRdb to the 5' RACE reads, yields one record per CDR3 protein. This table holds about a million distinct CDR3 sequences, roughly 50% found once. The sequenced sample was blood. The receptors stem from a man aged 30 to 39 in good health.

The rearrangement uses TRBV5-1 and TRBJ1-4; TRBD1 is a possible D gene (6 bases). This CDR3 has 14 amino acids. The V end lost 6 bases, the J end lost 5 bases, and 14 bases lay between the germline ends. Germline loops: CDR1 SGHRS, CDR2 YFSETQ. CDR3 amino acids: CASTEQGTNEKLFF. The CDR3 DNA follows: TGCGCCAGCACCGAACAGGGAACGAATGAAAAACTGTTTTTT.

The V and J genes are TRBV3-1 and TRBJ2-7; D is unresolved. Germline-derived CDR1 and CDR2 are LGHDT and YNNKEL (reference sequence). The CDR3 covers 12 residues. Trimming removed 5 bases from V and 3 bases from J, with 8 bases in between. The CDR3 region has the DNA TGTGCCAGCAGCAAAAACGTCTACGAGCAGTACTTC. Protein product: CASSKNVYEQYF.

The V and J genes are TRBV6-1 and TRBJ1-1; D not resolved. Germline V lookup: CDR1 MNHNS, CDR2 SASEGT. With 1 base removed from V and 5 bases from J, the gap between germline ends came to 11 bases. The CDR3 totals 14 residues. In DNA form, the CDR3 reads TGTGCCAGCAGTGAAGGGAAAGGGAATACTGAAGCTTTCTTT. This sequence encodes CASSEGKGNTEAFF.

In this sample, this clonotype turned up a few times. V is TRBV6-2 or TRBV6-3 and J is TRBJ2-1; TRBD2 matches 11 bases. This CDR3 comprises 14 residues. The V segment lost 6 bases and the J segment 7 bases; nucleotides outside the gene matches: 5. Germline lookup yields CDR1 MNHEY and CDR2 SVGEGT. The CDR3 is CASRASGGRNEQFF. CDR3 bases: TGTGCCAGCAGGGCTAGCGGGGGGCGGAATGAGCAGTTCTTC.

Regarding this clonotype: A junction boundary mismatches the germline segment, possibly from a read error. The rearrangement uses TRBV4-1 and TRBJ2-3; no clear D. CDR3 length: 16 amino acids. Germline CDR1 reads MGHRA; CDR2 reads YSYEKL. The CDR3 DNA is TGCGCCAGCAGCCAGTCCTCTCAAAGGGCCACAGATGCGCAGTATTTT. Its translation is CASSQSSQRATDAQYF.

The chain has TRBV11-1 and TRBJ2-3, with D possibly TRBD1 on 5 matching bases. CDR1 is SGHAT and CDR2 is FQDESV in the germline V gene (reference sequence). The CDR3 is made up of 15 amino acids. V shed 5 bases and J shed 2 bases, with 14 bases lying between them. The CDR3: CASSGQDTSTDTQYF. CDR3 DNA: TGTGCCAGCAGCGGGCAGGACACCTCCACAGATACGCAGTATTTT.

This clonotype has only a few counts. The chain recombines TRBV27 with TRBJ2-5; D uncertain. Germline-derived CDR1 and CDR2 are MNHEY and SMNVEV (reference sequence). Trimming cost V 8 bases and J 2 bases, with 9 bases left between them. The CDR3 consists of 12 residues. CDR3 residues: CASVEDQETQYF. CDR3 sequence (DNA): TGTGCCAGCGTCGAAGATCAAGAGACCCAGTACTTC.

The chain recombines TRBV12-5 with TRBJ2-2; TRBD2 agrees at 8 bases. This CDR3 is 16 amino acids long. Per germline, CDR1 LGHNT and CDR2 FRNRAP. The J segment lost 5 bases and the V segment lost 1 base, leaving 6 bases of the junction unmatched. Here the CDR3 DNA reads TGTGCTAGTGGTTTGGCCGGGGGGGGCCGAACCGGGGAGCTGTTTTTT. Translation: CASGLAGGGRTGELFF.

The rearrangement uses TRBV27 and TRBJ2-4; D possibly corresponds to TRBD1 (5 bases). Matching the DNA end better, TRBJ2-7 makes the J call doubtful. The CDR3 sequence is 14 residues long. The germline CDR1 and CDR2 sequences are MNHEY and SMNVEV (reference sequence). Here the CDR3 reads CASSPKSQGYEQYF. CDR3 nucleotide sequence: TGTGCCAGCAGCCCAAAAAGCCAGGGCTACGAGCAGTACTTC.

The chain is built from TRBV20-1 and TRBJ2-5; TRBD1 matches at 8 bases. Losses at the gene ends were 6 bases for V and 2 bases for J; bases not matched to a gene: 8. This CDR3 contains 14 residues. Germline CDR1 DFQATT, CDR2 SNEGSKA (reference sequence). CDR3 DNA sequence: TGCAGTGCGCCAGGGGGCTTATGGCAAGAGACCCAGTACTTC. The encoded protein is CSAPGGLWQETQYF.

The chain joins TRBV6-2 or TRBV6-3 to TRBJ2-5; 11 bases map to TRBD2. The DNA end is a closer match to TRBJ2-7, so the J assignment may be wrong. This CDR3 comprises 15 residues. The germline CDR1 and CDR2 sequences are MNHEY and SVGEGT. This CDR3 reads CATIMPGLAVNEQYF. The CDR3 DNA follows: TGTGCCACCATCATGCCGGGACTAGCGGTGAACGAGCAGTACTTC.

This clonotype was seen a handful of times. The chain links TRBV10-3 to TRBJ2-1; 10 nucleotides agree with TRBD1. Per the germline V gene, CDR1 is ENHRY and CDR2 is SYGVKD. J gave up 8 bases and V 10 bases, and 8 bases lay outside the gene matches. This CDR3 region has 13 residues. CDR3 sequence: CATQGQGSDEQFF. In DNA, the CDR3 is TGTGCCACCCAGGGACAGGGGAGCGATGAGCAGTTCTTC.

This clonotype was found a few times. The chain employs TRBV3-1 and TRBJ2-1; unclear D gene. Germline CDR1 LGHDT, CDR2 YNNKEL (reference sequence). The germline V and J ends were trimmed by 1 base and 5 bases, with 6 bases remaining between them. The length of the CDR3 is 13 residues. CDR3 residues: CASSQGYHNEQFF. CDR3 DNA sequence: TGTGCCAGCAGCCAAGGCTACCACAATGAGCAGTTCTTC.

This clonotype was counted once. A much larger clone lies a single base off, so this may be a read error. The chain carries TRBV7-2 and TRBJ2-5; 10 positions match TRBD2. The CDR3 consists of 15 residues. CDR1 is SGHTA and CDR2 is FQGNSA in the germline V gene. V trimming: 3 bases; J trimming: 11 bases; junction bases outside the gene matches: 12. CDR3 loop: CASSLSAGGYNEQYF. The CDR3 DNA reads TGTGCCAGCAGCTTGTCAGCGGGGGGGTACAATGAGCAGTACTTC.

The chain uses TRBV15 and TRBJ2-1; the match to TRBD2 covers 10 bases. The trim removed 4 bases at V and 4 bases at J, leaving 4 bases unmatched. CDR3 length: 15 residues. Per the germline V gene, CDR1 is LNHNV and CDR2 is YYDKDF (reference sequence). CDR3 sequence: CATSTPSGGYNEQFF. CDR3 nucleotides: TGTGCCACCAGCACCCCTAGCGGGGGATACAATGAGCAGTTCTTC.

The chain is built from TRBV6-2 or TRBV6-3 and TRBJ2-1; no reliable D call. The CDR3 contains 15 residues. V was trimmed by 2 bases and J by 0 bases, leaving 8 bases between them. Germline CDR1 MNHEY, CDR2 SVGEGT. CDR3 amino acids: CASSYGEASYNEQFF. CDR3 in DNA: TGTGCCAGCAGTTACGGTGAGGCCTCCTACAATGAGCAGTTCTTC.

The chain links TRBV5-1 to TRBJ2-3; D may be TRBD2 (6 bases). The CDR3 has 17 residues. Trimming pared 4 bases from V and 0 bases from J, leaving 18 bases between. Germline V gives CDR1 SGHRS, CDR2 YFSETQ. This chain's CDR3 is CASSVGGGWGSTDTQYF. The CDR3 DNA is TGCGCCAGCAGCGTCGGTGGAGGGTGGGGTAGCACAGATACGCAGTATTTT.

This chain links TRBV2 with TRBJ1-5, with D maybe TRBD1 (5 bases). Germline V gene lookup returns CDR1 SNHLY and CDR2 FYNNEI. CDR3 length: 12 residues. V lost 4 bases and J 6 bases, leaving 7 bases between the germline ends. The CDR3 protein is CASSGDAQPQHF. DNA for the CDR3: TGTGCCAGCAGTGGGGACGCTCAGCCCCAGCATTTT.